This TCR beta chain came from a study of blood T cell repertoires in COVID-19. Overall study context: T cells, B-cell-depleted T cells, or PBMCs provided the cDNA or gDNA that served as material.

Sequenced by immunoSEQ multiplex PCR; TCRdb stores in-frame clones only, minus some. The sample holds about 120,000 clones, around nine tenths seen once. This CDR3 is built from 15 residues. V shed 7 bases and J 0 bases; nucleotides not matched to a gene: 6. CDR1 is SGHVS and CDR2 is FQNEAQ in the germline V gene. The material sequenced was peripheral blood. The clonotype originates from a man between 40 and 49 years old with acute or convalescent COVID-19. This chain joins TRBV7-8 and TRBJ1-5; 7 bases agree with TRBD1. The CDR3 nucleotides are TGTGCCAGCAATCAGGGGGGCGGTAGCAATCAGCCCCAGCATTTT. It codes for CASNQGGGSNQPQHF.